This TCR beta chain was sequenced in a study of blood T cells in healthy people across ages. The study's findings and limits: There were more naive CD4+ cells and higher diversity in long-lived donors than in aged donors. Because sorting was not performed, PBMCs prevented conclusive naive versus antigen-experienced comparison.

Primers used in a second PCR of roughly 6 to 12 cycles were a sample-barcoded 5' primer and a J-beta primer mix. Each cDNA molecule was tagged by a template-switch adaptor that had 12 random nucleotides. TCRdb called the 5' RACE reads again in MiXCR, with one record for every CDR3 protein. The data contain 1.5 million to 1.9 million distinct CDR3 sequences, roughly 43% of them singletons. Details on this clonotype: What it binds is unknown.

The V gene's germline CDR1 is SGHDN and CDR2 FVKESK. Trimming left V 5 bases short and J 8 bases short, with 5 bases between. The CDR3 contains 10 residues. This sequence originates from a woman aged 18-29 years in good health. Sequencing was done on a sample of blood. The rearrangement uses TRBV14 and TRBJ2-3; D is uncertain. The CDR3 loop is CASSGCTQYF. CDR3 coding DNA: TGTGCCAGCAGCGGGTGTACGCAGTATTTT.